The 26 T cell receptor beta chains given below trace back to one sample, sequenced in a study of T cells after yellow fever vaccination (dated by TCRdb to between 2018 and 2021). Taken with the paper, the label for treatment or condition translates to: live attenuated yellow fever vaccine strain. The protocol used for the library was 5' RACE. This sample was sequenced with an Illumina HiSeq 2500. The raw public data were reprocessed by TCRdb itself: fastp quality trimming at Q25, MiXCR clonotype calling, in-frame beta chains only. Every distinct CDR3 protein forms one entry, paired with its most common genes and DNA. The sample contains hundreds of thousands of distinct CDR3 sequences, approximately 15% of them found a single time. Over 12% of the sample comes from the top ten. Sequencing used PBMCs, obtained on the day of the yellow fever booster vaccination. These receptors were collected from a man aged 25 to 45 who received the YFV17D yellow fever vaccine.

This clonotype has just a few counts. The rearrangement joins TRBV28 to TRBJ2-2; D unresolved. From germline, CDR1 is MDHEN and CDR2 SYDVKM. CDR3 size: 13 residues. V was clipped by 5 bases and J by 6 bases, with 10 bases between them. CDR3 protein: CASSTTVSGELFF. CDR3 bases: TGTGCCAGCAGTACTACAGTGTCCGGGGAGCTGTTTTTT.

This clonotype was detected a few times. V and J are TRBV20-1 and TRBJ1-5; 7 nucleotides align to TRBD1. Germline V lookup: CDR1 DFQATT, CDR2 SNEGSKA (reference sequence). CDR3 length equals 15 residues. Losses at the gene ends were 3 bases for V and 6 bases for J; bases not matched to a gene: 11. The CDR3: CSASTLGGERQPQHF. The DNA of the CDR3 is TGCAGTGCTAGTACTCTAGGGGGCGAACGTCAGCCCCAGCATTTT.

This clonotype was found many times. The CDR3 DNA follows: TGTGCCAGCAGCTCGAGATCTAGCGGGAGTGAATACTACAATGAGCAGTTCTTC. It yields the protein CASSSRSSGSEYYNEQFF. The gene calls are TRBV11-1 and TRBJ2-1; TRBD2 agrees at 10 bases. The germline V gene encodes CDR1 SGHAT and CDR2 FQDESV (reference sequence). The CDR3 has 18 amino acids. Trimming removed 4 bases from V and 3 bases from J; junction bases left unmatched: 12.

This clonotype was seen a handful of times. The rearrangement links TRBV5-1 to TRBJ1-5, with D perhaps matching TRBD1 (5 bases). Trimming took 4 bases from V and 4 from J, leaving 30 bases between them. Looked up from germline, CDR1 is SGHRS and CDR2 is YFSETQ. The CDR3 sequence is 20 residues long. CDR3 bases: TGCGCCAGCAGCGCCCGGATTTCATTAATCAGGGTGGGACCTAATCAGCCCCAGCATTTT. The encoded protein is CASSARISLIRVGPNQPQHF. Complete variable domain (other parts from reference TRBV5-1 and TRBJ1-5): KAGVTQTPRYLIKTRGQQVTLSCSPISGHRSVSWYQQTPGQGLQFLFEYFSETQRNKGNFPGRFSGRQFSNSRSEMNVSTLELGDSALYLCASSARISLIRVGPNQPQHFGDGTRLSIL.

This clonotype occurred once. A read error may account for a junction end that differs from germline. The chain employs TRBV3-1 and TRBJ2-7, with 7 bases matching TRBD1. This CDR3 is 17 amino acids long. Germline V gene lookup returns CDR1 LGHDT and CDR2 YNNKEL (reference sequence). In nucleotides, the CDR3 is TGTGCCAGCAGCCAATCCCTTGACAGCCGGGACAGTTACGAGCGGTACTTC. Protein product: CASSQSLDSRDSYERYF.

The sample holds a few counts of this clonotype. V usage is TRBV19 and J usage is TRBJ2-3; D possibly corresponds to TRBD2 (6 bases). Germline CDR1 LNHDA, CDR2 SQIVND (reference sequence). V was clipped by 10 bases and J by 4 bases, with 18 bases between them. This CDR3 has 14 amino acids. CDR3 bases: TGTGCCACTAACGGGAGAACTATCCCAGATACGCAGTATTTT. Protein product: CATNGRTIPDTQYF.

This clonotype was observed a few times. J is TRBJ2-1 and V is TRBV7-9; no firm D call. The CDR3 length is 13 residues. Looked up from germline, CDR1 is SEHNR and CDR2 is FQNEAQ (reference sequence). V shed 2 bases and J shed 7 bases, with 9 bases lying between them. Written as DNA, the CDR3 is TGTGCCAGCAGCTTAATGTTCGGGAATGAGCAGTTCTTC. Translated: CASSLMFGNEQFF. Based on the CDR3 plus reference TRBV7-9 and TRBJ2-1, the full variable domain is DTGVSQNPRHKITKRGQNVTFRCDPISEHNRLYWYRQTLGQGPEFLTYFQNEAQLEKSRLLSDRFSAERPKGSFSTLEIQRTEQGDSAMYLCASSLMFGNEQFFGPGTRLTVL.

The genes are TRBV6-1 and TRBJ2-5; the match to TRBD1 covers 11 bases. The V and J ends lost 6 bases and 5 bases, in that order; junction bases with no gene match: 8. CDR3 length: 15 amino acids. The germline gives CDR1 MNHNS, CDR2 SASEGT. The CDR3: CASSLGTGGRETQYF. CDR3 sequence (DNA): TGTGCCAGCAGCCTCGGGACAGGGGGTCGGGAGACCCAGTACTTC.

The chain recombines TRBV28 with TRBJ1-1; perhaps TRBD1 as D (5 bases). Deletions cut 6 bases from V and 7 bases from J, with 12 bases between. There are 12 residues in the CDR3. Germline V CDR1 and CDR2: MDHEN, SYDVKM. In nucleotides, the CDR3 is TGTGCCAGCAGGCAGGGAGTCAGTGAAGCTTTCTTT. Residues: CASRQGVSEAFF.

This clonotype showed up just a few times. CDR3 residues: CSARLVTDGEQFF. CDR3 coding DNA: TGCAGTGCTAGACTAGTTACGGACGGTGAGCAGTTCTTC. This chain links TRBV20-1 with TRBJ2-1; D gene uncertain. The V gene lost 2 bases and the J gene lost 9 bases, with 14 bases spanning the gap. The germline CDR1 and CDR2 sequences are DFQATT and SNEGSKA (reference sequence). The CDR3 is made up of 13 amino acids.

This clonotype has just a few counts. The V call is TRBV20-1, the J call TRBJ2-1; 7 bases align to TRBD2. This CDR3 has 12 residues. After removal of 6 bases from V and 12 bases from J, the junction contained 11 bases not matched to a gene. CDR1 DFQATT and CDR2 SNEGSKA come from the germline V gene (reference sequence). The chain's CDR3 is CSAGLVVGGQFF. The DNA of the CDR3 is TGCAGTGCCGGACTAGTAGTAGGCGGGCAGTTCTTC.

This clonotype was recorded at least ten times. CDR3 residues: CASRPSGTGVSPLHF. CDR3 DNA sequence: TGTGCCAGCCGACCTTCCGGGACAGGGGTCTCACCCCTCCACTTT. The genes are TRBV12-3 or TRBV12-4 and TRBJ1-6; TRBD1 agrees at 10 bases. CDR3 size: 15 residues. The V gene end was trimmed by 8 bases and the J gene end by 10 bases; junction bases not matched to a gene: 11.

The sample holds a few counts of this clonotype. The rearrangement joins TRBV11-2 to TRBJ2-2; D unresolved. V lost 4 bases to trimming and J lost 7 bases, with 4 bases between them. The length of the CDR3 is 11 residues. Germline V gene sequence: CDR1 SGHAT, CDR2 FQNNGV. The CDR3 loop is CASSSYGELFF. CDR3 bases: TGTGCCAGCAGCTCATACGGGGAGCTGTTTTTT.

The chain has TRBV5-4 and TRBJ2-3, with TRBD1 as a possible D gene (5 bases). The CDR3 has 18 residues. V was pared by 1 base and J by 4 bases, with 22 bases between. From germline, CDR1 is SGHNT and CDR2 YYREEE (reference sequence). In DNA, the CDR3 is TGTGCCAGCAGCTTGCCCGGCTGGGGCATGACCCCGGCAGATACGCAGTATTTT. As protein: CASSLPGWGMTPADTQYF.

This clonotype has ten or more counts. The gene calls are TRBV12-3 or TRBV12-4 and TRBJ2-3, with D perhaps TRBD2 (6 bases). The V end lost 6 bases, the J end lost 5 bases, and 9 bases lay between the germline ends. The CDR3 sequence is 12 residues long. The CDR3 nucleotides read TGTGCCAGCAGCTGGGACTTAGATACGCAGTATTTT. It specifies CASSWDLDTQYF.

This clonotype was found a few times. The chain uses TRBV20-1 and TRBJ1-6, with D perhaps TRBD1 (5 bases). V shed 1 base and J shed 10 bases, with 17 bases lying between them. The V gene's germline CDR1 is DFQATT and CDR2 SNEGSKA (reference sequence). This CDR3 has 15 amino acids. The DNA for the CDR3 is TGCAGTGCTAGAGCAAGGGGAGGGGCTCGGTCACCCCTCCACTTT. Residues: CSARARGGARSPLHF.

This clonotype was seen more than once but under ten times. This chain joins TRBV20-1 and TRBJ2-1, with D possibly called TRBD1 or TRBD2 (6 bases each). Trimming stripped 4 bases from V and 12 bases from J, with 19 bases between. Looked up from germline, CDR1 is DFQATT and CDR2 is SNEGSKA (reference sequence). The CDR3 spans 13 residues. CDR3 amino acids: CSATFGGGGTQFF. The CDR3 nucleotides read TGCAGTGCTACTTTTGGGGGCGGCGGGACGCAGTTCTTC.

This clonotype showed up many times. The chain is built from TRBV27 and TRBJ2-7; TRBD1 or TRBD2 may be the D gene (7 bases each). The germline gives CDR1 MNHEY, CDR2 SMNVEV (reference sequence). V was clipped by 3 bases and J by 5 bases, with 14 bases between them. CDR3 length: 14 residues. CDR3 region: CASSFQGEGNEQYF. The CDR3 nucleotides read TGTGCCAGCAGTTTTCAGGGGGAGGGAAACGAGCAGTACTTC.

The rearrangement uses TRBV10-2 and TRBJ1-5; 8 bases align to TRBD1. This CDR3 is built from 15 residues. The V gene end was trimmed by 6 bases and the J gene end by 6 bases; junction bases not matched to a gene: 10. CDR1 WSHSY and CDR2 SAAADI come from the germline V gene. This chain's CDR3 is CASSLPTGVPQPQHF. The CDR3 DNA follows: TGCGCCAGCAGCCTCCCGACAGGGGTCCCTCAGCCCCAGCATTTT.

This rearrangement joins TRBV27 to TRBJ2-2; 9 bases align to TRBD1. CDR1 and CDR2 (germline): MNHEY, SMNVEV (reference sequence). J lost 6 bases, V lost 0 bases, and 2 bases had no gene match. The CDR3 covers 15 residues. The CDR3 protein is CASSLSGTGSGELFF. Written as DNA, the CDR3 is TGTGCCAGCAGTTTATCGGGGACAGGGTCCGGGGAGCTGTTTTTT.

The V gene is TRBV4-3, the J gene TRBJ2-7; 10 positions agree with TRBD2. The ends lost 1 base at V and 4 bases at J; junction bases unmatched: 7. The CDR3 has 16 amino acids. The germline V gene encodes CDR1 LGHNA and CDR2 YSLEER. DNA of the CDR3: TGCGCCAGCAGCCAAGTTCAAGCGGGAGGGCCGTACGAGCAGTACTTC. Translated: CASSQVQAGGPYEQYF.

The chain uses TRBV6-1 and TRBJ1-5; 9 bases align to TRBD1. Germline CDR1 MNHNS, CDR2 SASEGT. The ends lost 6 bases at V and 1 base at J; junction bases unmatched: 10. The CDR3 extends over 17 amino acids. The CDR3 nucleotides read TGTGCCAGCAGACCTCTGGGGACAGGGTTCAGCAATCAGCCCCAGCATTTT. Its protein is CASRPLGTGFSNQPQHF.

The chain combines TRBV4-1 with TRBJ2-5; tentatively, D is TRBD1 (6 bases). The CDR3 runs to 17 residues. Trimming took 0 bases from V and 1 from J, leaving 15 bases between them. Germline loops: CDR1 MGHRA, CDR2 YSYEKL. The CDR3 loop reads CASSQDRLGAGQETQYF. CDR3 DNA: TGCGCCAGCAGCCAAGATAGATTGGGGGCAGGCCAAGAGACCCAGTACTTC.

At least ten counts were recorded for this clonotype. The rearrangement uses TRBV7-8 and TRBJ2-1; D is unclear. Germline loops: CDR1 SGHVS, CDR2 FQNEAQ. There are 12 residues in the CDR3. V dropped 0 bases and J dropped 7 bases, with 4 bases sitting between them. CDR3 DNA sequence: TGTGCCAGCAGCTTAGCCTCAAATGAGCAGTTCTTC. Translation gives CASSLASNEQFF. Filled out from reference TRBV7-8 and TRBJ2-1, the complete variable domain reads GAGVSQSPRYKVAKRGQDVALRCDPISGHVSLFWYQQALGQGPEFLTYFQNEAQLDKSGLPSDRFFAERPEGSVSTLKIQRTQQEDSAVYLCASSLASNEQFFGPGTRLTVL.

Ten or more counts support this clonotype. The chain recombines TRBV7-8 with TRBJ2-2; no definite D call. This CDR3 has 14 amino acids. V lost 1 base to trimming and J lost 7 bases, with 10 bases between them. Germline CDR1 SGHVS, CDR2 FQNEAQ. The CDR3 sequence is CASSLGAQYGELFF. In nucleotides, the CDR3 is TGTGCCAGCAGCTTAGGGGCACAATACGGGGAGCTGTTTTTT.

This clonotype was seen many times. This chain joins TRBV20-1 and TRBJ2-5, with 7 positions matching TRBD2. This CDR3 is built from 13 residues. V lost 4 bases to trimming and J lost 1 base; unmatched junction nucleotides: 3. Germline V gives CDR1 DFQATT, CDR2 SNEGSKA (reference sequence). As DNA, the CDR3 is TGCAGTGCTATCGGCGGGAGCCAAGAGACCCAGTACTTC. Its protein product is CSAIGGSQETQYF.